This T cell receptor beta chain came from a study of blood T cell repertoires in COVID-19 (dated by TCRdb to 2019 to 2021). Looking at the study overall: The collaborator samples originated in the United States, Italy and Spain and spanned the acute and convalescent phases of COVID-19. The material from the prospective study consisted of cDNA or gDNA derived from T cells, B-cell-depleted T cells, or PBMCs. Samples came from the ongoing ImmuneRACE study (first 160 participants) plus 1,254 subjects from 6 global collaborators. A de-identified subject ID, COVID-19 status, age in years and sex were almost always included in the sample metadata. Where available, HLA class I and class II types were obtained from metadata supplied by the sample provider rather than from assay-based typing. The repertoires were released in a freely available public database intended as a resource for research on the immune response to SARS-CoV-2. The dataset comprised deeply sampled blood TCRbeta repertoires from subjects exposed to, actively infected with, or recovered from COVID-19. Overall study outcomes, separate from this receptor: The amount of clinical and demographic metadata varied by source and participant and was provided uncurated.

V is shortened by 0 bases, J by 7 bases, and the region joining them spans 8 bases. The germline V gene (reference sequence) specifies SGHKS as CDR1 and YYEKEE as CDR2. From its cysteine to its phenylalanine, the CDR3 spans 14 amino acids. The sequence is cut down to CDR3 DNA, 42 bases in frame from base 1. The collaborating institutions used their own protocols to collect whole blood in K2EDTA tubes. For TCRbeta analysis, collaborators shipped samples as frozen whole blood, isolated PBMCs, or DNA extracted from either of those sample types. As for this clone: It has no known antigen specificity. No quality values exist for individual bases; no much larger clone is one base distant.

TCRbeta CDR3 regions were amplified from genomic DNA using the immunoSEQ Assay, a bias-controlled multiplex PCR. Under the source paper's analysis protocol: Within the assay, amplification of reference gene primers was used to estimate how many nucleated cells each sample contained. To quantify the absolute abundance of each unique TCRbeta CDR3 rearrangement, sequence reads were collapsed and filtered. For each sample, productive Simpson clonality was calculated as the square root of Simpson's diversity index across productive rearrangements. The table was pulled from immuneACCESS by TCRdb, which kept in-frame rearrangements only. Such tables lose some clones; where checked, under half of the loss comes from unresolved V genes, and the rest has no known cause. The D gene and trimming were derived from the DNA, and the V and J assignments and clone size from that table. The sample profile shows about 51,000 clones; approximately 90% of them were found once. 2.5% to 3.5% of the sample is held by the ten biggest clonotypes.

The source of this sequence is a man aged 50 or older with acute or convalescent COVID-19. This chain joins TRBV5-5 to TRBJ1-6; the D gene remains uncertain. Sample: peripheral blood. The CDR3 corresponds to CASSLAVPNSPLHF. The nucleotides read TGTGCCAGCAGCTTGGCAGTCCCCAATTCACCCCTCCACTTT.